Listed here are 3 T cell receptor beta chains from one sample, sequenced in a study of blood T cell repertoires in COVID-19. Here immunoSEQ multiplex PCR was the method, and the copy in TCRdb shows in-frame clones only, minus some. The data contain approximately 270,000 clones, 75% to 90% of them seen just once; the ten biggest clones take up approximately 4%. Specimen: PBMCs or T cells enriched from blood (not recorded which). These receptors were taken from a young woman with acute COVID-19.

The chain is built from TRBV19 and TRBJ2-7, with 9 bases aligning to TRBD1. The germline gives CDR1 LNHDA, CDR2 SQIVND (reference sequence). Trimming cost V 5 bases and J 4 bases; bases outside gene matches: 9. The CDR3 spans 15 residues. CDR3 sequence reads: CASSVYPGQGYEQYF. The CDR3 DNA sequence: TGTGCCAGTAGTGTGTATCCGGGACAGGGTTACGAGCAGTACTTC.

This chain links TRBV20-1 with TRBJ1-6; a weak D match, TRBD1 (6 bases). Deletions cut 3 bases from V and 14 bases from J, with 23 bases between. From germline, CDR1 is DFQATT and CDR2 SNEGSKA (reference sequence). The CDR3 covers 15 residues. CDR3 nucleotide sequence: TGCAGTGCTAGTCAGGAGGGGAGGGGGTCATTCACCCTCCACTTT. Its protein is CSASQEGRGSFTLHF.

Only one count was recorded for this clone. The J gene is TRBJ2-7, the V gene TRBV15; 7 bases fit TRBD1. This CDR3 contains 14 residues. The V and J ends lost 5 bases and 5 bases, in that order; junction bases with no gene match: 9. Looked up from germline, CDR1 is LNHNV and CDR2 is YYDKDF (reference sequence). The CDR3 is CATSGFQGVHEQYF. CDR3 nucleotide sequence: TGTGCCACCAGCGGGTTCCAGGGGGTCCACGAGCAGTACTTC. The whole variable domain, remainder taken from reference TRBV15 and TRBJ2-7, is DAMVIQNPRYQVTQFGKPVTLSCSQTLNHNVMYWYQQKSSQAPKLLFHYYDKDFNNEADTPDNFQSRRPNTSFCFLDIRSPGLGDTAMYLCATSGFQGVHEQYFGPGTRLTVT.